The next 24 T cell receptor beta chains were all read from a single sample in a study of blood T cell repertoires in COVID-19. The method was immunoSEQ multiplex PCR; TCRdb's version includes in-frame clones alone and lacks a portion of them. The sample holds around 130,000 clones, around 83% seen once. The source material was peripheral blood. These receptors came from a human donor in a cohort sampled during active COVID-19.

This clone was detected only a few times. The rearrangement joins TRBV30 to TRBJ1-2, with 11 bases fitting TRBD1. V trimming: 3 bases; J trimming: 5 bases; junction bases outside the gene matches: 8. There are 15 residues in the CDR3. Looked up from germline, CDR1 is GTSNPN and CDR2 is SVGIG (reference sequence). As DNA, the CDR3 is TGTGCCTGGAGCTCTCCCGGGACAGGGGGATATGGCTACACCTTC. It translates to CAWSSPGTGGYGYTF.

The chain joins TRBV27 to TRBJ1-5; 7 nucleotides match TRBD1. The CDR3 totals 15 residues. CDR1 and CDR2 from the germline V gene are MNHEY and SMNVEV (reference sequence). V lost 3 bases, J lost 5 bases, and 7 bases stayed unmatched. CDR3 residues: CASSFHRDSHQPQHF. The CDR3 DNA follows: TGTGCCAGCAGTTTCCATAGGGACAGCCATCAGCCCCAGCATTTT.

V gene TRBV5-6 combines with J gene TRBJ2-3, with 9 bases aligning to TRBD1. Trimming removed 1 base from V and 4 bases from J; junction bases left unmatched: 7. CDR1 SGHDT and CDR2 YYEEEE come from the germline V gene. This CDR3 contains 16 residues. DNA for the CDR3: TGTGCCAGCAGCTTGCGGGGACAGGGATTCGCAGATACGCAGTATTTT. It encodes CASSLRGQGFADTQYF. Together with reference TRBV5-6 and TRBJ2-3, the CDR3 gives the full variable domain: DAGVTQSPTHLIKTRGQQVTLRCSPKSGHDTVSWYQQALGQGPQFIFQYYEEEERQRGNFPDRFSGHQFPNYSSELNVNALLLGDSALYLCASSLRGQGFADTQYFGPGTRLTVL.

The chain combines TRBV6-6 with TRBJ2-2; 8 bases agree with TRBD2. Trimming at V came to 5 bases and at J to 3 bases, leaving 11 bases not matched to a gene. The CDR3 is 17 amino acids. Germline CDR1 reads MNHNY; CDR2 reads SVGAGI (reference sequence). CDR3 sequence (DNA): TGTGCCAGCAGTCGCTACGGGGGCGGGAGGTACACCGGGGAGCTGTTTTTT. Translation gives CASSRYGGGRYTGELFF.

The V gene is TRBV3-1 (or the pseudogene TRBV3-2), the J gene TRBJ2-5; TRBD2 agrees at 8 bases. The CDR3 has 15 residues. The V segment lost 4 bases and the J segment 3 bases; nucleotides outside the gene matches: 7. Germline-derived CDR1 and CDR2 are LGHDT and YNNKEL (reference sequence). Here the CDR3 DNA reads TGTGCCAGCAGCCCCCGGGTAGCGGGGAAAGAGACCCAGTACTTC. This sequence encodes CASSPRVAGKETQYF.

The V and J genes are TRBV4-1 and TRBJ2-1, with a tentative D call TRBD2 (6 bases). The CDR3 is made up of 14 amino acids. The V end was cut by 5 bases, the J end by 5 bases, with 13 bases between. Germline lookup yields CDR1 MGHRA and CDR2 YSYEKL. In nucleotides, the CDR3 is TGCGCCAGCAGCTCTGACGGGGGAAACAATGAGCAGTTCTTC. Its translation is CASSSDGGNNEQFF.

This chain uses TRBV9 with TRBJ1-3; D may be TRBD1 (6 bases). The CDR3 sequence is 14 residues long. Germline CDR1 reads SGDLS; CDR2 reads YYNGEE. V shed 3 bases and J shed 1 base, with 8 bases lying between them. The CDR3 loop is CASSGTESGNTIYF. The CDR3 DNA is TGTGCCAGCAGCGGGACAGAGTCTGGAAACACCATATATTTT.

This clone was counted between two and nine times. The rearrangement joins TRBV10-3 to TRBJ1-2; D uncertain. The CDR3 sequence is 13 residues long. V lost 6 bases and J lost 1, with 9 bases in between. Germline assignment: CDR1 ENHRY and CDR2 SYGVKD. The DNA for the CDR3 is TGTGCCATCAGCTTGACTGTTAACTATGGCTACACCTTC. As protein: CAISLTVNYGYTF.

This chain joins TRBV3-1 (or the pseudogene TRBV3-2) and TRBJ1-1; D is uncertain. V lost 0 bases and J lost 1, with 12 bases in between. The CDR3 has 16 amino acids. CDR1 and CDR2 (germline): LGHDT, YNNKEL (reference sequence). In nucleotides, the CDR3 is TGTGCCAGCAGCCAAGATTGGCAAAGATGGAACACTGAAGCTTTCTTT. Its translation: CASSQDWQRWNTEAFF.

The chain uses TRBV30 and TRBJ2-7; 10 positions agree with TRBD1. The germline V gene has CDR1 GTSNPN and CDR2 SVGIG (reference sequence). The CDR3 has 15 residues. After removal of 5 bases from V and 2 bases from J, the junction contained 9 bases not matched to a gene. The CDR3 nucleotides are TGTGCCTGGGTGCCAGGGACAGGGGCTGCCTACGAGCAGTACTTC. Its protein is CAWVPGTGAAYEQYF.

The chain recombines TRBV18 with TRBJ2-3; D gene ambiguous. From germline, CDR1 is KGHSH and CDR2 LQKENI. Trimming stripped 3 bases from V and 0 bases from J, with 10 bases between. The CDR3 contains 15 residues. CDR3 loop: CASSPLPRSTDTQYF. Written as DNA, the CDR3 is TGTGCCAGCTCACCCCTACCCAGGAGCACAGATACGCAGTATTTT.

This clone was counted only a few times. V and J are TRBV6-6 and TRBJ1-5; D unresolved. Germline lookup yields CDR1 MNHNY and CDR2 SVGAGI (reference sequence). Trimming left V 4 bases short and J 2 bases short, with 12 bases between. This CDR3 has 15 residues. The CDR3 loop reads CASSLTGLGNQPQHF. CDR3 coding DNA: TGTGCCAGCAGTTTGACGGGATTGGGCAATCAGCCCCAGCATTTT.

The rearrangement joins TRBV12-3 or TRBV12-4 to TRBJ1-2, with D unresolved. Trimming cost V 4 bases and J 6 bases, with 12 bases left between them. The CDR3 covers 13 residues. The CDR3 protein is CASSWDRRDGYTF. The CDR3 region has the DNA TGTGCCAGCAGTTGGGATCGGAGGGATGGCTACACCTTC.

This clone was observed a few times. The CDR3 coding sequence is TGTGCCAGCAGTTACTACGGGGGGCCTCCCTACAATGAGCAGTTCTTC. It yields the protein CASSYYGGPPYNEQFF. The V and J genes are TRBV6-2 or TRBV6-3 and TRBJ2-1; maybe TRBD2 (7 bases). Per germline, CDR1 MNHEY and CDR2 SVGEGT. The CDR3 has 16 residues. The V and J ends lost 1 base and 2 bases respectively, with 12 bases between them.

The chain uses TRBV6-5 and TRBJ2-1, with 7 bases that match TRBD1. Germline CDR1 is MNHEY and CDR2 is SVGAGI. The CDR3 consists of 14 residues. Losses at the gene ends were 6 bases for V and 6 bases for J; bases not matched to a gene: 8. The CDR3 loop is CASRDRRTANEQFF. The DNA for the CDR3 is TGTGCCAGCAGGGACAGGCGGACCGCCAATGAGCAGTTCTTC.

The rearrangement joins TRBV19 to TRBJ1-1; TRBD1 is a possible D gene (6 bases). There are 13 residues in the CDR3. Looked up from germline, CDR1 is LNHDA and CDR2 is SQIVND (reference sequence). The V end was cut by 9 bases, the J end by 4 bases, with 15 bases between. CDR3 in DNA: TGTGCCAGCACCATCACAGGGATCACTGAAGCTTTCTTT. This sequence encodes CASTITGITEAFF. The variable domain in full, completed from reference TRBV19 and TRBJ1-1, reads DGGITQSPKYLFRKEGQNVTLSCEQNLNHDAMYWYRQDPGQGLRLIYYSQIVNDFQKGDIAEGYSVSREKKESFPLTVTSAQKNPTAFYLCASTITGITEAFFGQGTRLTVV.

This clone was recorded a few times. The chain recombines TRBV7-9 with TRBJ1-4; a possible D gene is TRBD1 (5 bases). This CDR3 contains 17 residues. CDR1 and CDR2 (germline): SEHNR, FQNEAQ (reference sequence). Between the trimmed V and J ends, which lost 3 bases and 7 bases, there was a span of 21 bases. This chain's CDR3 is CASSLTGPRRQGEKLFF. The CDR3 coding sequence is TGTGCCAGCAGCTTGACGGGTCCCCGTAGGCAGGGTGAAAAACTGTTTTTT.

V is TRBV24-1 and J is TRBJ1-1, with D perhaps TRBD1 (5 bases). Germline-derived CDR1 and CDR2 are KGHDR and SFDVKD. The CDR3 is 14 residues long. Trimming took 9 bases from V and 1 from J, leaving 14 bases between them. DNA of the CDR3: TGTGCCACCTCACCAGGGATCCCGAACACTGAAGCTTTCTTT. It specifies CATSPGIPNTEAFF.

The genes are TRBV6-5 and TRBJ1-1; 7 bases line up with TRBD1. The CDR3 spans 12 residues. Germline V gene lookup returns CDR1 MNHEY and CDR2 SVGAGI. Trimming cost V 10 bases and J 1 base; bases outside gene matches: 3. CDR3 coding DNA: TGTGCCACCGGACAGGAGAACACTGAAGCTTTCTTT. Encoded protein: CATGQENTEAFF.

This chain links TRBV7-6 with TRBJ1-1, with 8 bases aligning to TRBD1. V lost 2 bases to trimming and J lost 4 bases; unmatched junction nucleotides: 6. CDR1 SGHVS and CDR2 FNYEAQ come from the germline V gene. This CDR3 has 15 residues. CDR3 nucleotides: TGTGCCAGCAGCTTAACAGGGGGTGGGAGCACTGAAGCTTTCTTT. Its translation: CASSLTGGGSTEAFF.

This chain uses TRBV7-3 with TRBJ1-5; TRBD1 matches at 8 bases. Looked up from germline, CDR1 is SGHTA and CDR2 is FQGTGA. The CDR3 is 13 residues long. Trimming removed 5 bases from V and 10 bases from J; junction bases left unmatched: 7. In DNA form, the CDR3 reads TGTGCCAGCAGCCTCGGGACAGGAAAACCCCAGCATTTT. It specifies CASSLGTGKPQHF.

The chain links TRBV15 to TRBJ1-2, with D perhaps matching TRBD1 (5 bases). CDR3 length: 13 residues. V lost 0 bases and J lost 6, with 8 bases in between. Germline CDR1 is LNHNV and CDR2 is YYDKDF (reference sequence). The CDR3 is CATSREQVNGYTF. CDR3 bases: TGTGCCACCAGCAGAGAACAGGTTAATGGCTACACCTTC.

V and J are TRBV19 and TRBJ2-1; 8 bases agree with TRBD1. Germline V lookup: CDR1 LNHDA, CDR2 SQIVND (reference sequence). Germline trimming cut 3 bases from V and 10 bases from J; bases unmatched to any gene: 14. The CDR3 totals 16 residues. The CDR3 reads CASSIRGQVIWAEQFF. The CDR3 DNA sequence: TGTGCCAGTAGTATCAGGGGGCAGGTGATATGGGCCGAGCAGTTCTTC.

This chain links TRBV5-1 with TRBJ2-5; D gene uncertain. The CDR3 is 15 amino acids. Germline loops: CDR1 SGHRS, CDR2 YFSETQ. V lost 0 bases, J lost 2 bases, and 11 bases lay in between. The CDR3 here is CASSLGARRQETQYF. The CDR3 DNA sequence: TGCGCCAGCAGCTTGGGAGCGCGGCGACAAGAGACCCAGTACTTC.